Included here is one T cell receptor (beta chain) sequence, with context. Its cognate antigen is unknown. This sample stems from a study of memory CD4+ T cells and cytomegalovirus serostatus. Study context: This sample comes from healthy Belgian adults, 9 CMV seropositive, around 26 seronegative.

Study-level results: Of under 200 reported CMV TCRbeta sequences, some 70 were found in memory CD4+ repertoires.

The germline V and J ends were trimmed by 0 bases and 10 bases, with 10 bases remaining between them. Germline V gene lookup returns CDR1 SGHDN and CDR2 FVKESK. CDR3 size: 14 residues. Data came from immunoSEQ multiplex PCR; TCRdb stores just in-frame clones and leaves some out. The sample lists 60,000 to 70,000 clones, 80% occurring once. The sort gate was single viable CD3+CD4+CD8-CD45RO+ cells for memory CD4+ T cells. CMV serostatus came from serum IgG against pp150, pp28, p38, p52. Total CD4+ T cells were enriched by CD4 positive selection. The clonotype was recovered from an adult in good health and CMV-seronegative. Some clones in this sample may be carry-over from other donors' samples. This chain connects TRBV14 to TRBJ1-6; a possible D gene is TRBD1 (5 bases). The sequenced material came from memory CD4+ T cells from blood. CDR3 DNA sequence: TGTGCCAGCAGCCAAGACCAGGGTTTCTCACCCCTCCACTTT. Its translation is CASSQDQGFSPLHF.